This paragraph covers one T cell receptor beta chain sequence. What it binds is unknown. The CDR3 is 16 residues long. Germline-derived CDR1 and CDR2 are SNHLY and FYNNEI. After removal of 1 base from V and 4 bases from J, the junction contained 6 bases not matched to a gene. For TCRbeta, the library was prepared with unique molecular identifiers. MiXCR was run by TCRdb on the PCR reads, yielding one entry per CDR3 protein. The data show about 900,000 distinct CDR3 sequences, roughly 31% seen once. This sample is part of a study of T-cell reconstitution after alpha-beta-depleted transplantation in children. The study's findings and limits: Expanded clones from the graft, numbering several hundred, reportedly supplied alpha-beta T cells about two months after transplant.

The sequence was obtained from a boy in the first two years of life who had a stem cell transplant for SCID, so the T cells may come from the graft donor. The chain uses TRBV2 and TRBJ2-5; 10 bases map to TRBD2. This sample comprised PBMCs, mostly from graft donor cells, obtained 360 days after TCRalphabeta/CD19-depleted stem cell transplant. The CDR3 bases are TGTGCCAGCAGTGAAGTGCTAGCGGGGGATGGAGAGACCCAGTACTTC. Amino acid sequence: CASSEVLAGDGETQYF. Drawing the rest from reference TRBV2 and TRBJ2-5, the complete variable domain is EPEVTQTPSHQVTQMGQEVILRCVPISNHLYFYWYRQILGQKVEFLVSFYNNEISEKSEIFDDQFSVERPDGSNFTLKIRSTKLEDSAMYFCASSEVLAGDGETQYFGPGTRLLVL.